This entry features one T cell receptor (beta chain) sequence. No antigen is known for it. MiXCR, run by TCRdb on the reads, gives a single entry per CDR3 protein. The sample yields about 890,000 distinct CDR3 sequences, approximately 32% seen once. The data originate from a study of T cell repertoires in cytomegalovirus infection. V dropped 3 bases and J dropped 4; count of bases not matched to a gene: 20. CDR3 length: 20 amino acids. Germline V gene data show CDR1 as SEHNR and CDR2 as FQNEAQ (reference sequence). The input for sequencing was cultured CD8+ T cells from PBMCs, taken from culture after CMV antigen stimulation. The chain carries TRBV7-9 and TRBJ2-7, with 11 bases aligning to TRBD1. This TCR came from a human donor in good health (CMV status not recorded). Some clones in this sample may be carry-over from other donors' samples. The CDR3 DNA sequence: TGTGCCAGCAGCTTCCCACCCTCCGGGACAGGGGGTCCCGAAATTTACGAGCAGTACTTC. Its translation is CASSFPPSGTGGPEIYEQYF.